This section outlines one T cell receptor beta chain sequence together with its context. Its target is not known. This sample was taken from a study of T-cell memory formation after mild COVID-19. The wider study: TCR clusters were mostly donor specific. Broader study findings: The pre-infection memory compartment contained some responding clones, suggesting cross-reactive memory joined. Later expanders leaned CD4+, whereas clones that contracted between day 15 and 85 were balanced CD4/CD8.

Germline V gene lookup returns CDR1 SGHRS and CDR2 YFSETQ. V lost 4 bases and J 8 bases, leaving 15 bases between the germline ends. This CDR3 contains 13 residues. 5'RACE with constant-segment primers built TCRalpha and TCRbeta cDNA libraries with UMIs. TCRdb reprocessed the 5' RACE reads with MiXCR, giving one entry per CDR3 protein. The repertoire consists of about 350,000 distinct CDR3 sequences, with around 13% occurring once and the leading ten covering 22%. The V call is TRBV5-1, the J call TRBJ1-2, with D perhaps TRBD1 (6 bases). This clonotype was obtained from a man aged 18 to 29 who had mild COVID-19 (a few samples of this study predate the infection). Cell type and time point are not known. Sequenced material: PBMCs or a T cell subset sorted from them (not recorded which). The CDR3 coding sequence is TGCGCCAGCAGCAGACAGGAGGGAGAGGGCTACACCTTC. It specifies CASSRQEGEGYTF. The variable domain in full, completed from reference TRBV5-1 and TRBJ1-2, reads KAGVTQTPRYLIKTRGQQVTLSCSPISGHRSVSWYQQTPGQGLQFLFEYFSETQRNKGNFPGRFSGRQFSNSRSEMNVSTLELGDSALYLCASSRQEGEGYTFGSGTRLTVV.